This TCR beta chain was captured in a study of T-cell reconstitution after alpha-beta-depleted transplantation in children. Germline assignment: CDR1 SGHTA and CDR2 FQGNSA. The CDR3 is made up of 13 amino acids. The J segment lost 1 base and the V segment lost 6 bases, leaving 2 bases of the junction unmatched. TCRbeta library construction was performed incorporating unique molecular identifiers. One entry per CDR3 protein, called by TCRdb with MiXCR from the PCR reads. The sample consists of 600,000 to 700,000 distinct CDR3 sequences, about 15% of them appearing once. This clonotype was recorded many times.

V and J are TRBV7-2 and TRBJ2-7; 8 bases are a match to TRBD1. The TCR comes from a human donor who donated a stem cell graft to a child with acute myeloid leukemia. The material sequenced was PBMCs from the stem cell graft donor, taken from the stem cell graft. CDR3 coding DNA: TGTGCCAGCAGGGACAGGGATTCCTACGAGCAGTACTTC. Translated: CASRDRDSYEQYF.